The 9 T cell receptor beta chains presented below share a single source sample, sequenced in a study of T cell repertoires in aging, cancer and after chemotherapy. TRB rearrangements spanning V, D and J were amplified using mixed TRB-A/B primers. TCRdb reprocessed the multiplex PCR reads with MiXCR, giving one entry per CDR3 protein. The table lists about 6,700 distinct CDR3 sequences, under 25% of them singletons. TCR beta rearrangements were amplified from peripheral blood genomic DNA. The material sequenced was blood. The receptors derive from a human donor with a blood cancer.

By its share, this clonotype is medium-sized (0.01 to 0.1%). This chain links TRBV6-5 with TRBJ2-2, with D possibly called TRBD1 or TRBD2 (5 bases each). The CDR3 contains 18 residues. V lost 2 bases, J lost 0 bases, and 16 bases lay in between. Germline values: CDR1 MNHEY, CDR2 SVGAGI. CDR3 sequence: CASSYVSGLGANTGELFF. The CDR3 DNA is TGTGCCAGCAGTTACGTATCGGGGCTGGGGGCGAACACCGGGGAGCTGTTTTTT.

This clonotype came up a few times. This chain joins TRBV13 and TRBJ2-7, with D hard to call. This CDR3 region has 17 residues. The V and J ends lost 1 base and 6 bases respectively, with 22 bases between them. CDR1 and CDR2 from the germline V gene are PRHDT and FYEKMQ (reference sequence). For the CDR3, the DNA is TGTGCCAGCAGCTTAGCTCCAAGGAGCTCGGTCGCTATCGAGCAGTACTTC. It yields the protein CASSLAPRSSVAIEQYF.

Within the sample, this clonotype is medium-sized (0.01 to 0.1%). V usage is TRBV5-5 and J usage is TRBJ1-2; D gene unclear. The germline V and J ends were trimmed by 4 bases and 4 bases, with 14 bases remaining between them. The CDR3 covers 14 residues. CDR1 and CDR2 (germline): SGHKS, YYEKEE (reference sequence). Here the CDR3 reads CASSPRRTGYGYTF. As DNA, the CDR3 is TGTGCCAGCAGCCCCCGTCGGACCGGCTATGGCTACACCTTC.

Judged by abundance, this clonotype is medium-sized. The chain links TRBV30 to TRBJ2-5, with no clear D. V lost 0 bases and J 5 bases, leaving 10 bases between the germline ends. This CDR3 is 13 amino acids long. Germline V gene data show CDR1 as GTSNPN and CDR2 as SVGIG (reference sequence). The CDR3 is CAWSVGGSETQYF. CDR3 in DNA: TGTGCCTGGAGTGTAGGCGGATCCGAGACCCAGTACTTC.

This clonotype has more than one count but fewer than ten. The chain links TRBV12-3 or TRBV12-4 to TRBJ1-2; perhaps TRBD1 as D (5 bases). The CDR3 length is 14 residues. Between the trimmed V and J ends, which lost 6 bases and 5 bases, there was a span of 16 bases. In nucleotides, the CDR3 is TGTGCCAGCAGCAGCCGACGACAGCTTTATGGCTACACCTTC. This gives the protein CASSSRRQLYGYTF.

This clonotype is medium-sized (0.01 to 0.1%) in the sample. The chain employs TRBV6-6 and TRBJ2-7; D is ambiguous. The CDR3 runs 11 residues. Germline values: CDR1 MNHNY, CDR2 SVGAGI (reference sequence). Written as DNA, the CDR3 is TGTGCTTCGTCTCCTTCCTACGAGCAGTACTTC. Protein product: CASSPSYEQYF.

By its share, this clonotype is medium-sized. V usage is TRBV15 and J usage is TRBJ2-7; 10 bases align to TRBD1. Germline assignment: CDR1 LNHNV and CDR2 YYDKDF (reference sequence). V lost 3 bases to trimming and J lost 5 bases; unmatched junction nucleotides: 4. The CDR3 contains 14 residues. Here the CDR3 DNA reads TGTGCCACCAGCAGCCGGGACAGGGGCGACGAGCAGTACTTC. This gives the protein CATSSRDRGDEQYF. Supplemented by reference TRBV15 and TRBJ2-7, the full variable domain reads DAMVIQNPRYQVTQFGKPVTLSCSQTLNHNVMYWYQQKSSQAPKLLFHYYDKDFNNEADTPDNFQSRRPNTSFCFLDIRSPGLGDTAMYLCATSSRDRGDEQYFGPGTRLTVT.

The gene calls are TRBV19 and TRBJ1-2; weak D call: TRBD1 (6 bases). The CDR3 is made up of 11 amino acids. Germline assignment: CDR1 LNHDA and CDR2 SQIVND (reference sequence). The germline V and J ends were trimmed by 6 bases and 8 bases, with 10 bases remaining between them. Here the CDR3 reads CASRTTGGYTF. The CDR3 DNA sequence: TGTGCCAGTAGGACTACAGGGGGCTACACCTTC.

This clonotype qualifies as medium-sized. The chain combines TRBV6-5 with TRBJ2-2; 7 bases fit TRBD1. Losses at the gene ends were 4 bases for V and 3 bases for J; bases not matched to a gene: 17. CDR1 and CDR2 (germline): MNHEY, SVGAGI. The CDR3 has 19 residues. Written as DNA, the CDR3 is TGTGCCAGCAGTTCTTTCCCAACAGGGGTGATTTCGTACACCGGGGAGCTGTTTTTT. Protein product: CASSSFPTGVISYTGELFF.